Detailed here is one T cell receptor (beta chain). The sorted Tregs were CD4+CD25+CD127-/low cells. The CDR3 consists of 16 residues. CDR1 is DFQATT, CDR2 SNEGSKA, per germline (reference sequence). Trimming pared 0 bases from V and 7 bases from J, leaving 16 bases between. Constant-region reverse primers amplified full-length variable regions, followed by semi-nested Nested Universal Primer A PCR. Using its own MiXCR run on the 5' RACE reads, TCRdb lists one record per CDR3 protein. The sample lists more than 55,000 distinct CDR3 sequences, about 26% occurring once. The source material was tumor-infiltrating Tregs sorted from the breast tumor. The origin of this receptor is a female donor with breast cancer. The chain employs TRBV20-1 and TRBJ1-6; D is ambiguous. CDR3 protein: CSARDPRASVNSPLHF. The DNA of the CDR3 is TGCAGTGCTAGAGACCCCCGGGCCTCTGTCAATTCACCCCTCCACTTT.